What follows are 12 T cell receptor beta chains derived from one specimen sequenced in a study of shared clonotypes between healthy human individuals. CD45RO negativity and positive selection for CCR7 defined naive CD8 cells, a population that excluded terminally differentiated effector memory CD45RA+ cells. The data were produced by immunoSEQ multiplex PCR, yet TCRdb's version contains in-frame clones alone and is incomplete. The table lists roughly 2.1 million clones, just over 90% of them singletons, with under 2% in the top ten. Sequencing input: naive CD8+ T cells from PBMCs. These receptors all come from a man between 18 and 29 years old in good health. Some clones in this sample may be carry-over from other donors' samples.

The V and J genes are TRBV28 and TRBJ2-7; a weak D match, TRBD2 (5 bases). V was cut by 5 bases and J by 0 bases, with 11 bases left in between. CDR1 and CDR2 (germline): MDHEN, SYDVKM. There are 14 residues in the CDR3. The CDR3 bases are TGTGCCAGCAGTCTTGACTACACCTCCTACGAGCAGTACTTC. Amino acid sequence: CASSLDYTSYEQYF.

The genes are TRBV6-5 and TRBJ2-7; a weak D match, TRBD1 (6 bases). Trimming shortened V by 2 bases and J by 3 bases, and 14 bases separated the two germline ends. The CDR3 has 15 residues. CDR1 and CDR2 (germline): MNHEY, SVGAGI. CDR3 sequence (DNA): TGTGCCAGCAGTTACGGGACACCAATCCTCTACGAGCAGTACTTC. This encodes CASSYGTPILYEQYF.

The CDR3 spells CASPKGGGNTEAFF. The CDR3 nucleotides are TGTGCCAGCCCCAAAGGAGGTGGGAACACTGAAGCTTTCTTT. The chain uses TRBV6-6 and TRBJ1-1; no clear D. Germline V lookup: CDR1 MNHNY, CDR2 SVGAGI (reference sequence). The CDR3 totals 14 residues. V lost 8 bases, J lost 1 base, and 14 bases lay in between.

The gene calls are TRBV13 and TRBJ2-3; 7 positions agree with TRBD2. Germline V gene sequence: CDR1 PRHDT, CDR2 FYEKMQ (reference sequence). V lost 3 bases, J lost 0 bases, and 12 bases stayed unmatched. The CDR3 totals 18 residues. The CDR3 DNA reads TGTGCCAGCAGCTTTGTCCTAGCGGAGAGTAGTAGCACAGATACGCAGTATTTT. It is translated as CASSFVLAESSSTDTQYF.

CDR3 region: CAWSMLGGYQETQYF. As DNA, the CDR3 is TGTGCCTGGAGCATGTTAGGGGGATACCAAGAGACCCAGTACTTC. J is TRBJ2-5 and V is TRBV30; the D gene is possibly TRBD1 (6 bases). Trimming pared 3 bases from V and 0 bases from J, leaving 14 bases between. CDR3 length: 15 amino acids. The germline V gene has CDR1 GTSNPN and CDR2 SVGIG (reference sequence).

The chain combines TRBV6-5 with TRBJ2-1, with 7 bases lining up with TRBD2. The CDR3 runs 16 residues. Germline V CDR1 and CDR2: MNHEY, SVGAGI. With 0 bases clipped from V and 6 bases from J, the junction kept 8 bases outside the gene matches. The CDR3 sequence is CASSYSAGEWVNEQFF. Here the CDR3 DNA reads TGTGCCAGCAGTTACTCGGCGGGAGAGTGGGTCAATGAGCAGTTCTTC.

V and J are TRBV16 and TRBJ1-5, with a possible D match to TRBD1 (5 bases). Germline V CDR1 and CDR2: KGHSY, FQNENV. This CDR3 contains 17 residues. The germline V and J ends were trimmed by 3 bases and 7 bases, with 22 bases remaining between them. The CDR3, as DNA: TGTGCCAGCAGCCAGGGCGGTTCAGGGAGTGATCAACAGCCCCAGCATTTT. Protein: CASSQGGSGSDQQPQHF.

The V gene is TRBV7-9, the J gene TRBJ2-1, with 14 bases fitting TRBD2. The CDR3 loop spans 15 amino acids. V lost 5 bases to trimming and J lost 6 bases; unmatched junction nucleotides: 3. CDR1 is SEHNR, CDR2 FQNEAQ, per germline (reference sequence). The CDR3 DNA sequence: TGTGCCAGCAGCCGACTAGCGGGAGGGCGCAATGAGCAGTTCTTC. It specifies CASSRLAGGRNEQFF.

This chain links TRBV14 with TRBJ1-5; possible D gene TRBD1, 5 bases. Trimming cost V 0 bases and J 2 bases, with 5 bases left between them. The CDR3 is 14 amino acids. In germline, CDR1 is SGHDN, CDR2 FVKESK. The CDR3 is CASSQEGGNQPQHF. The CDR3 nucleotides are TGTGCCAGCAGCCAAGAGGGGGGCAATCAGCCCCAGCATTTT.

CDR3 region: CASSLPSDSGANTEAFF. The DNA for the CDR3 is TGTGCCAGCAGTTTGCCCTCTGACTCAGGGGCTAACACTGAAGCTTTCTTT. The gene calls are TRBV28 and TRBJ1-1; perhaps TRBD1 as D (6 bases). CDR1 MDHEN and CDR2 SYDVKM come from the germline V gene. Trimming left V 3 bases short and J 2 bases short, with 19 bases between. The CDR3 is 17 residues long.

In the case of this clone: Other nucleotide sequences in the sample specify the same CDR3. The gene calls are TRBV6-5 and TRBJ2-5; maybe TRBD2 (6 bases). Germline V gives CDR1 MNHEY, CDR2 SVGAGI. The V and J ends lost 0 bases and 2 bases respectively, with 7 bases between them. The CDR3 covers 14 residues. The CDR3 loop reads CASSYSGGQETQYF. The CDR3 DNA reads TGTGCCAGCAGTTACTCCGGGGGACAAGAGACCCAGTACTTC.

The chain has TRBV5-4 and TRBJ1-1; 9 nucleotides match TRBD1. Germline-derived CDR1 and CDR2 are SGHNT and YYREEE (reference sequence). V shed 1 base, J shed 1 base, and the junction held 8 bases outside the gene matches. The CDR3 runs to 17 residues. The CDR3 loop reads CASSLSGQGAANTEAFF. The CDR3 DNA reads TGTGCCAGCAGCTTGTCGGGACAGGGCGCCGCGAACACTGAAGCTTTCTTT.